The clone carrying this T cell receptor (beta chain) appeared a few times. CDR3 length: 14 residues. CDR1 is MGHDK and CDR2 is SYGVNS in the germline V gene. V gave up 7 bases and J gave up 5 bases; unmatched junction bases: 7. Only patients with CD8+CD57+ cell expansion on flow cytometry were chosen for sequencing. The data derive from a study of CD8+CD57+ T cells in acquired aplastic anemia. Genomic DNA served as template for TCR beta VDJ and CDR3 profiling. MiXCR, applied by TCRdb to the reads, yields one record per CDR3 protein. The sample has hundreds of thousands of distinct CDR3 sequences, less than 35% seen once.

The origin of this receptor is a human donor with aplastic anemia. The chain recombines TRBV25-1 with TRBJ1-1, with 10 positions matching TRBD1. The sample taken for sequencing was sorted CD4+, CD8+, or CD8+CD57+ T cells (not recorded which) from PBMCs. CDR3 sequence reads: CASTEGQGRTEAFF. In DNA, the CDR3 is TGTGCCAGCACCGAGGGACAGGGGAGGACTGAAGCTTTCTTT.